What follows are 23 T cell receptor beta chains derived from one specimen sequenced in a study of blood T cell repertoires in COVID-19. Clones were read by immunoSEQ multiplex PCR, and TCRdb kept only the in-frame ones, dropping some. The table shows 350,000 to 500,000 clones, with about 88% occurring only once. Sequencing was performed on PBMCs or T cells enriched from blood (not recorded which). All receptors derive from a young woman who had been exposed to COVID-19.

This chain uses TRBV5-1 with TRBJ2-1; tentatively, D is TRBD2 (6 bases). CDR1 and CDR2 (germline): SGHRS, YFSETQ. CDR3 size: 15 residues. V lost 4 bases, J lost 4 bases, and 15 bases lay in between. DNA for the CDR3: TGCGCCAGCAGCCTGACTAGTCAAATTTACAATGAGCAGTTCTTC. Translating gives CASSLTSQIYNEQFF.

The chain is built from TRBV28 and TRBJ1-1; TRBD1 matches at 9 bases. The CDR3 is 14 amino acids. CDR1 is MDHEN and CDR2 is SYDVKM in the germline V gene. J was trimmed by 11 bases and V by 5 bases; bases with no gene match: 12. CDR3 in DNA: TGTGCCAGCAGTCCAGGGGACAGGGAGGTATCGGCTTTCTTT. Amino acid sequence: CASSPGDREVSAFF. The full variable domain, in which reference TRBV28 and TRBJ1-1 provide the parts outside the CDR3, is DVKVTQSSRYLVKRTGEKVFLECVQDMDHENMFWYRQDPGLGLRLIYFSYDVKMKEKGDIPEGYSVSREKKERFSLILESASTNQTSMYLCASSPGDREVSAFFGQGTRLTVV.

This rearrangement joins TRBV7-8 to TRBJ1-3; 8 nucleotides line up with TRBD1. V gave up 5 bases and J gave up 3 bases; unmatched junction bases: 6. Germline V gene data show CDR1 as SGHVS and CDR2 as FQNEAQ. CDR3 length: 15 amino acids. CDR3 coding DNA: TGTGCCAGCAGCATGGACAGGGCCTTTGGAAACACCATATATTTT. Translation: CASSMDRAFGNTIYF.

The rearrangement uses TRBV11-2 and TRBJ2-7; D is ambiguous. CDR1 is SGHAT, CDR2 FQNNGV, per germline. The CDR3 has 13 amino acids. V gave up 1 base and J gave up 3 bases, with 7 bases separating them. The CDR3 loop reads CASSLGLGYEQYF. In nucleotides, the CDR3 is TGTGCCAGCAGCTTAGGCCTAGGCTACGAGCAGTACTTC.

The chain's CDR3 is CASSEDREGLAGVYEQYF. CDR3 in DNA: TGTGCCAGCAGTGAGGACCGCGAAGGACTAGCGGGAGTCTACGAGCAGTACTTC. The J gene is TRBJ2-7, the V gene TRBV2; 13 nucleotides match TRBD2. V was clipped by 3 bases and J by 3 bases; unmatched bases: 11. Germline V gene sequence: CDR1 SNHLY, CDR2 FYNNEI. The CDR3 has 18 amino acids.

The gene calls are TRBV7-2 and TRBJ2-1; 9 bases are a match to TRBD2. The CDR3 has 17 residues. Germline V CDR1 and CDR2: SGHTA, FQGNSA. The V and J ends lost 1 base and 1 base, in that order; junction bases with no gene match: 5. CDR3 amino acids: CASSLGISGGSYNEQFF. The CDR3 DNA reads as TGTGCCAGCAGCTTAGGGATTAGCGGGGGTTCCTACAATGAGCAGTTCTTC.

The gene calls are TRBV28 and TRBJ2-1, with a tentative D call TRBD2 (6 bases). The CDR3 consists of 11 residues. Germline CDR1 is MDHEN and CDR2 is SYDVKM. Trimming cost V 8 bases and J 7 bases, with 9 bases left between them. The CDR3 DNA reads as TGTGCCAGCGGGGGGTGGAATGAGCAGTTCTTC. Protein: CASGGWNEQFF.

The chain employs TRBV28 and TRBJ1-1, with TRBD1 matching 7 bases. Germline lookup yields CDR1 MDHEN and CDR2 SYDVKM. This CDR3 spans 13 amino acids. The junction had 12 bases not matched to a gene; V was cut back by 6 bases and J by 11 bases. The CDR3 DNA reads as TGTGCCAGCAGCCTCGGGACCCCCAGGGGGGCTTTCTTT. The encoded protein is CASSLGTPRGAFF.

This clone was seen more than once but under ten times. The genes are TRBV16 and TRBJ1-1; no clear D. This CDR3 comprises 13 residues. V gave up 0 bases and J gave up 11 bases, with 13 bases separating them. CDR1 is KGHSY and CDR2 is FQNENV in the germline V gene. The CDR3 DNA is TGTGCCAGCAGCCAATCATCTGTGGCAGTTGCTTTCTTT. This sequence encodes CASSQSSVAVAFF.

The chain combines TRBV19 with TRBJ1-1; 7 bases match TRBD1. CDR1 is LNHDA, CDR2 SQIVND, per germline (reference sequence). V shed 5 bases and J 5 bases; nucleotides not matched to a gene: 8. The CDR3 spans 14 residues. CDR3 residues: CASSLTGLGTEAFF. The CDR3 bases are TGTGCCAGTAGTTTGACAGGGTTGGGGACTGAAGCTTTCTTT.

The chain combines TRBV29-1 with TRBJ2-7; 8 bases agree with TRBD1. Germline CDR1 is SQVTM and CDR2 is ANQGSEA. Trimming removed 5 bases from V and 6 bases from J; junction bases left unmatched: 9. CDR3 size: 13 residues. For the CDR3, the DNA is TGCAGCGTTTCGAGGGGTCAGGGGGCCGAGCAGTACTTC. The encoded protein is CSVSRGQGAEQYF.

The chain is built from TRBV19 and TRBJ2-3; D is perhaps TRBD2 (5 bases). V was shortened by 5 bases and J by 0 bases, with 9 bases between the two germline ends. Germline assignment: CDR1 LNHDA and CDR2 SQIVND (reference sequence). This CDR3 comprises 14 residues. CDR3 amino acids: CASSQTRSTDTQYF. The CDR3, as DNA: TGTGCCAGTAGTCAAACTAGGAGCACAGATACGCAGTATTTT. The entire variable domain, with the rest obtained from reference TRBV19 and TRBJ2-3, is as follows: DGGITQSPKYLFRKEGQNVTLSCEQNLNHDAMYWYRQDPGQGLRLIYYSQIVNDFQKGDIAEGYSVSREKKESFPLTVTSAQKNPTAFYLCASSQTRSTDTQYFGPGTRLTVL.

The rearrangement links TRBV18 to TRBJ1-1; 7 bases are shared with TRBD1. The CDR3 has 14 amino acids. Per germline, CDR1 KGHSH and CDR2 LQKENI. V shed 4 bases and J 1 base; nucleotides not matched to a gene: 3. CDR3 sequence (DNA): TGTGCCAGCTCACTGCACAGGGGGAACACTGAAGCTTTCTTT. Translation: CASSLHRGNTEAFF.

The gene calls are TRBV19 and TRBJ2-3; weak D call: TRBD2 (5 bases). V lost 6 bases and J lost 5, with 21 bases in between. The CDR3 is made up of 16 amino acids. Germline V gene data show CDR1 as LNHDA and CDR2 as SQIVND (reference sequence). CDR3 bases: TGTGCCAGTAGGCGAAGTGGAGCGGCCACTATAGATACGCAGTATTTT. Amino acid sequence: CASRRSGAATIDTQYF.

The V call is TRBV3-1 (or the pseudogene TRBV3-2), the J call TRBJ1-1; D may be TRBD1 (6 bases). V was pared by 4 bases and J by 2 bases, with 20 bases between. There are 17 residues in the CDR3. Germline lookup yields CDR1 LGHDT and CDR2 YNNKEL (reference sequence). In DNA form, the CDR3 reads TGTGCCAGCAGCCCCTGGCGGGGGGCGAAGTTCAACACTGAAGCTTTCTTT. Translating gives CASSPWRGAKFNTEAFF.

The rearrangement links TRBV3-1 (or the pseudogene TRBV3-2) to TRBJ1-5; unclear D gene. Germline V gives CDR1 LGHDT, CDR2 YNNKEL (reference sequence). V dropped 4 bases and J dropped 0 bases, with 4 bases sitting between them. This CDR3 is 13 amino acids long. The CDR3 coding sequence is TGTGCCAGCAGCCTTTATAGCAATCAGCCCCAGCATTTT. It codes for CASSLYSNQPQHF.

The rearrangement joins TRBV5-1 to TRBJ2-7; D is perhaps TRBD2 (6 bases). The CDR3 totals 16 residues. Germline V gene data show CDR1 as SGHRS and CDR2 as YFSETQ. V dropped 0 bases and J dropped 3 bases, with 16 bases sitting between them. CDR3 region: CASSLDRPGLDYEQYF. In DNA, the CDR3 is TGCGCCAGCAGCTTGGACCGACCGGGACTGGACTACGAGCAGTACTTC. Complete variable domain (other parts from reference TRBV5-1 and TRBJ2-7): KAGVTQTPRYLIKTRGQQVTLSCSPISGHRSVSWYQQTPGQGLQFLFEYFSETQRNKGNFPGRFSGRQFSNSRSEMNVSTLELGDSALYLCASSLDRPGLDYEQYFGPGTRLTVT.

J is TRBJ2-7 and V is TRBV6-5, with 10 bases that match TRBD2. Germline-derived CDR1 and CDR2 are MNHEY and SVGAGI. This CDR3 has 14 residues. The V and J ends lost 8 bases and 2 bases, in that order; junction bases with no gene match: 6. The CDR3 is CASGRTSGTYEQYF. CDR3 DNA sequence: TGTGCCAGCGGACGGACTAGCGGAACCTACGAGCAGTACTTC.

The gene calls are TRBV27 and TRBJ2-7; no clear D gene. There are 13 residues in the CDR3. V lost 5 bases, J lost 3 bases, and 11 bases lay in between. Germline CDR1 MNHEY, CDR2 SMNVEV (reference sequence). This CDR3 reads CASSPRRSYEQYF. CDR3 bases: TGTGCCAGCAGTCCCCGACGGAGCTACGAGCAGTACTTC.

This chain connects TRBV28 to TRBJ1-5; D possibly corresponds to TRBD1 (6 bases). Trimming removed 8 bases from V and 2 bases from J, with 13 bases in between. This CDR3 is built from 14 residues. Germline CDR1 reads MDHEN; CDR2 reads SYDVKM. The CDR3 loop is CASRTEIRNQPQHF. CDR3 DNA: TGTGCCAGCCGGACAGAGATACGCAATCAGCCCCAGCATTTT.

Here the CDR3 DNA reads TGCAGCGTTGGGGGGGGTAGCAATCAGCCCCAGCATTTT. This gives the protein CSVGGGSNQPQHF. J is TRBJ1-5 and V is TRBV29-1; D possibly corresponds to TRBD1 (5 bases). The germline V gene encodes CDR1 SQVTM and CDR2 ANQGSEA. V was clipped by 4 bases and J by 0 bases, with 7 bases between them. The CDR3 is made up of 13 amino acids.

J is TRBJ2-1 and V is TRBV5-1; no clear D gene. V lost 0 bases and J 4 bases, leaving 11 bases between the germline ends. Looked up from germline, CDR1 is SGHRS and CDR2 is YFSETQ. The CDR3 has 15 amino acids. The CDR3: CASSLALIRYNEQFF. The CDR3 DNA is TGCGCCAGCAGCTTGGCGCTAATCCGGTACAATGAGCAGTTCTTC.

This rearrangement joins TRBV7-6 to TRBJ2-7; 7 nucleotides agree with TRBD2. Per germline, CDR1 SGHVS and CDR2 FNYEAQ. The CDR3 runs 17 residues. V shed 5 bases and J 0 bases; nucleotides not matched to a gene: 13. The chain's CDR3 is CASSPSPRRGTSYEQYF. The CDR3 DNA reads TGTGCCAGCAGCCCCTCTCCAAGGCGGGGGACCTCCTACGAGCAGTACTTC.